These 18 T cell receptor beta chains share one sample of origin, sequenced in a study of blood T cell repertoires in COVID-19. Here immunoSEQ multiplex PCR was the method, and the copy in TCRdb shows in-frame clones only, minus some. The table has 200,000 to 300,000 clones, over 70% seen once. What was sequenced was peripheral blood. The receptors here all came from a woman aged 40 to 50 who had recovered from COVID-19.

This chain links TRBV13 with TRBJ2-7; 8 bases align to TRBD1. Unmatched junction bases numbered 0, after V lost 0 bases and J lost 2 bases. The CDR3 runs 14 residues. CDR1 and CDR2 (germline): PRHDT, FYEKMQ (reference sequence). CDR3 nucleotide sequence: TGTGCCAGCAGCTTAGGGACAGGGGCCTACGAGCAGTACTTC. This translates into CASSLGTGAYEQYF.

The CDR3 DNA is TGTGCCAGCAGCTTGAAAACAGGGGGGTTCCCCTACGAGCAGTACTTC. Amino acids: CASSLKTGGFPYEQYF. The chain employs TRBV5-6 and TRBJ2-7; 8 bases are shared with TRBD1. Trimming at V came to 1 base and at J to 2 bases, leaving 8 bases not matched to a gene. The germline CDR1 and CDR2 sequences are SGHDT and YYEEEE. CDR3 size: 16 residues.

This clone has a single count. CDR3 DNA: TGTGCCAGCAGTTTGGGGGGGGTCAATGAGCAGTTCTTC. Translation gives CASSLGGVNEQFF. The chain joins TRBV27 to TRBJ2-1, with 7 bases fitting TRBD2. The CDR3 extends over 13 amino acids. Losses at the gene ends were 3 bases for V and 6 bases for J; bases not matched to a gene: 2. Germline CDR1 and CDR2: MNHEY and SMNVEV (reference sequence).

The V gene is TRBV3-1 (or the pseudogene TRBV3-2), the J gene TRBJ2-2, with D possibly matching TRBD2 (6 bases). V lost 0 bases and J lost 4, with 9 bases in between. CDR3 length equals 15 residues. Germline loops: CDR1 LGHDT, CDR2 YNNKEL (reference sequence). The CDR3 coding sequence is TGTGCCAGCAGCCAAGAAGGCGGGGTCACCGGGGAGCTGTTTTTT. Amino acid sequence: CASSQEGGVTGELFF.

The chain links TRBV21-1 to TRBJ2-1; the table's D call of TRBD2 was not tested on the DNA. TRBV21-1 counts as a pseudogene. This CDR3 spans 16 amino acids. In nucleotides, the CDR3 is TGTGCCAGCAGCCCCAAGACCAGGCAGCGGGTCAATGAGCAGTTCTTC. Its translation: CASSPKTRQRVNEQFF.

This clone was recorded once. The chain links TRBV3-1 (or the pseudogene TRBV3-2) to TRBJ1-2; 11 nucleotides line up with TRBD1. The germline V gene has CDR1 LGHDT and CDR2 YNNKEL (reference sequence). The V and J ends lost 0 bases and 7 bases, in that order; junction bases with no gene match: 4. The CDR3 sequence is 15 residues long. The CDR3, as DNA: TGTGCCAGCAGCCAAGATGGGGGACAGGGGGGTGGCTACACCTTC. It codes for CASSQDGGQGGGYTF.

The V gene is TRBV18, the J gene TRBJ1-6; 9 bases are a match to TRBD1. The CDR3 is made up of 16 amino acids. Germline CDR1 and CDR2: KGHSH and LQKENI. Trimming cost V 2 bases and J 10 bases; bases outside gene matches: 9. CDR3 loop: CASSPWDRVAGSPLHF. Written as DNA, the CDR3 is TGTGCCAGCTCACCATGGGACAGGGTAGCGGGGTCACCCCTCCACTTT.

As DNA, the CDR3 is TGTGCCAGCAGTTACGACAGGGCAGGGGGTAATTCACCCCTCCACTTT. This translates into CASSYDRAGGNSPLHF. The chain carries TRBV6-2 or TRBV6-3 and TRBJ1-6; 7 positions match TRBD1. CDR1 MNHEY and CDR2 SVGEGT come from the germline V gene. Trimming removed 2 bases from V and 6 bases from J; junction bases left unmatched: 7. CDR3 length equals 16 residues.

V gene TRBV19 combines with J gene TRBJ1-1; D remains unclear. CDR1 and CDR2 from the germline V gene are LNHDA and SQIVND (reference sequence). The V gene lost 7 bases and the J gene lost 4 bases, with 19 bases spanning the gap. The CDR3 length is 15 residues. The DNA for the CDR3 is TGTGCCAGTAACCTTCTCGCCGCGGAGGCCACTGAAGCTTTCTTT. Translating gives CASNLLAAEATEAFF.

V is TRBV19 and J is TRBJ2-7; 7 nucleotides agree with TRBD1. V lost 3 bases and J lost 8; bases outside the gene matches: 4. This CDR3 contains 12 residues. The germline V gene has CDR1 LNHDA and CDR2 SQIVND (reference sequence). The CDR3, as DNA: TGTGCCAGTAGTATCGGGACAGAGCAGCAGTACTTC. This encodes CASSIGTEQQYF.

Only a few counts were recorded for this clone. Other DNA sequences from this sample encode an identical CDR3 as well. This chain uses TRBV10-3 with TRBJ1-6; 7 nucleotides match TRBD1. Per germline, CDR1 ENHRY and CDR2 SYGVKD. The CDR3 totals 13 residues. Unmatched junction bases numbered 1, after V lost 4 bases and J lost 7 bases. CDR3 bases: TGTGCCATCAGTGGACAGGGAAATTCACCCCTCCACTTT. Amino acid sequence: CAISGQGNSPLHF.

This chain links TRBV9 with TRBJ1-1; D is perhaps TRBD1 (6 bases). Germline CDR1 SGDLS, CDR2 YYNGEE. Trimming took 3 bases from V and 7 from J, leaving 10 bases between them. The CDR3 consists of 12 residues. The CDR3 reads CASSGTGHEAFF. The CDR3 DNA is TGTGCCAGCAGCGGAACAGGGCATGAAGCTTTCTTT.

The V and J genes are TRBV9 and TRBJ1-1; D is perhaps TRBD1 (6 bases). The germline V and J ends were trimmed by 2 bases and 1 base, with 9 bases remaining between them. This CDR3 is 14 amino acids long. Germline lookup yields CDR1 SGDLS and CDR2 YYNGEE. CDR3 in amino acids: CASSVPTGNTEAFF. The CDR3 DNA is TGTGCCAGCAGCGTGCCGACAGGGAACACTGAAGCTTTCTTT.

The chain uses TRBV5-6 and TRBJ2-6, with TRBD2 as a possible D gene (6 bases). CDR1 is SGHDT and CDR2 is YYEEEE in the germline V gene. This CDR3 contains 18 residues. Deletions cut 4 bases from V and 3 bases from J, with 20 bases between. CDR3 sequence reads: CASSIRTAGYGGANVLTF. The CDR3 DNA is TGTGCCAGCAGCATCCGGACGGCGGGATACGGTGGGGCCAACGTCCTGACTTTC.

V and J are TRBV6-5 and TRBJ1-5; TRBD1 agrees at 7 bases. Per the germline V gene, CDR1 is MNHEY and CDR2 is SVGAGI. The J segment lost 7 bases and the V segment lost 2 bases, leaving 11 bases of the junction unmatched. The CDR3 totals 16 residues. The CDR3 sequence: CASSYRLDRVRQPQHF. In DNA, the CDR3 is TGTGCCAGCAGTTACAGACTCGACAGGGTCCGGCAGCCCCAGCATTTT.

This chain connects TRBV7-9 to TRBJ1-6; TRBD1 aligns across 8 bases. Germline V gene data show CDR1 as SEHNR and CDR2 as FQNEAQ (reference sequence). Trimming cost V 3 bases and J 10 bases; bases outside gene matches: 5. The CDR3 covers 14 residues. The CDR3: CASSFGTGGSPLHF. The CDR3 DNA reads TGTGCCAGCAGCTTCGGGACAGGAGGATCACCCCTCCACTTT. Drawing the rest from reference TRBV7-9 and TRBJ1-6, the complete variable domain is DTGVSQNPRHKITKRGQNVTFRCDPISEHNRLYWYRQTLGQGPEFLTYFQNEAQLEKSRLLSDRFSAERPKGSFSTLEIQRTEQGDSAMYLCASSFGTGGSPLHFGNGTRLTVT.

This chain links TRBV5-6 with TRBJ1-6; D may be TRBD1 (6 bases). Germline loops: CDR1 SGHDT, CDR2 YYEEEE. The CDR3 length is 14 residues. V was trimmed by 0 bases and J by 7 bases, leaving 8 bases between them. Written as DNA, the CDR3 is TGTGCCAGCAGCTTGGGTACAGGGAATTCACCCCTCCACTTT. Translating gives CASSLGTGNSPLHF.

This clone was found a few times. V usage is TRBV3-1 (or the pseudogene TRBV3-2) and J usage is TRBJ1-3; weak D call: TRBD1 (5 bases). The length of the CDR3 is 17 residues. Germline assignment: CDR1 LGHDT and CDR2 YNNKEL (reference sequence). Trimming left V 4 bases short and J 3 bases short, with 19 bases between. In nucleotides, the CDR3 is TGTGCCAGCAGCCGGCAGGGAGTCGGGGGAAGTGGAAACACCATATATTTT. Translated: CASSRQGVGGSGNTIYF.